This is a list of T cell receptor beta chains from one sample in a study of cytotoxic CD8 clonotypes in ibrutinib-treated CLL. Assay used: immunoSEQ multiplex PCR; TCRdb lists only in-frame clones, some missing. The sample lists about 330,000 clones, 67% occurring once. The material sequenced was PBMCs, taken after 36 months of ibrutinib treatment. These TCRs come from a human donor with chronic lymphocytic leukemia. Each CDR3 is given with its conserved first and last residue. The D gene is left open where the match is weak. Some rows have no size entry. The others give once, few or many, or a class for an expanded clone.

>15|TRBJ1-1|TRBV11-2|NA|NA
CASSLVRLMNTEAFF
>16|TRBJ2-5|TRBV5-1|NA|NA
CASSLARGTSQETQYF
>15|TRBJ2-7|TRBV6-5|NA|TRBD2
CASSISGNQYRGQYF
>14|TRBJ2-7|TRBV13|NA|TRBD2
CASSLGLALYEQYF
>15|TRBJ2-7|TRBV5-1|NA|TRBD2
CASSLPSGSSYEQYF
>19|TRBJ2-1|TRBV19|NA|TRBD2
CASSKTSGTSGSVYNEQFF
>13|TRBJ2-7|TRBV2|NA|NA
CASGGPANYEQYF
>14|TRBJ1-1|TRBV5-4|NA|TRBD1
CASCKGQGNTEAFF
>15|TRBJ1-1|TRBV9|NA|NA
CASSVAPNGNAEAFF
>13|TRBJ2-1|TRBV10-1|NA|NA
CASSESGRSEQFF
>14|TRBJ2-5|TRBV27|NA|NA
CASSPGAYQETQYF
>14|TRBJ1-5|TRBV7-6|NA|NA
CASSLGGFGQPQHF
>10|TRBJ2-3|TRBV20-1|NA|TRBD1
CSGWTGQQYF
>15|TRBJ2-1|TRBV9|NA|TRBD2
CASSVTGLAGNEQFF
>17|TRBJ2-3|TRBV5-6|NA|TRBD2
CASSSRLAGTNTDTQYF
>19|TRBJ2-6|TRBV7-9|few|NA
CASSLARQVPLSGANVLTF
>14|TRBJ2-7|TRBV10-3|NA|NA
CAIRGGRQTYEQYF
>14|TRBJ1-2|TRBV5-4|few|NA
CASSLVNRNYGYTF
>14|TRBJ2-1|TRBV5-8|NA|NA
CASQPGLSYNEQFF
>15|TRBJ2-6|TRBV18|few|NA
CASSQQWGGANVLTF
>13|TRBJ2-1|TRBV27|NA|NA
CASSFGVYNEQFF
>14|TRBJ1-1|TRBV9|NA|NA
CASSVEDAGLEAFF
>15|TRBJ1-5|TRBV5-8|few|NA
CASSLFRDVGQPQHF
>12|TRBJ2-2|TRBV6-6|once|NA
CASSTLKGELFF
>14|TRBJ2-7|TRBV5-1|few|NA
CASSLGNPTYEQYF
>12|TRBJ2-1|TRBV11-3|NA|NA
CASSLQGFEQFF
>15|TRBJ2-7|TRBV11-2|NA|TRBD2
CASSSEASGIYEQYF
>13|TRBJ1-2|TRBV29-1|NA|TRBD1
CSVDTQGGYGYTF
>17|TRBJ2-7|TRBV7-3|NA|NA
CASSLGPLTKGLYEQYF
>12|TRBJ2-1|TRBV11-3|NA|NA
CASSSTDYEQFF
>16|TRBJ2-5|TRBV5-1|NA|TRBD1
CASSFLRPGQEETQYF
>14|TRBJ2-7|TRBV10-3|NA|TRBD2
CAIMASGGPYEQYF
>13|TRBJ2-5|TRBV14|NA|NA
CASSQDLGETQYF
>16|TRBJ1-2|TRBV21-1|NA|NA
CASSAYRARNYYGYTF
>15|TRBJ2-3|TRBV4-1|NA|NA
CASSQGHQNTDTQYF
>16|TRBJ2-2|TRBV28|NA|NA
CASSFSQTGNTGELFF
>15|TRBJ2-7|TRBV19|NA|NA
CASSIIADSSYEQYF
>19|TRBJ1-6|TRBV4-1|NA|TRBD1
CASSQDGTGTGVYNSPLHF
>14|TRBJ2-7|TRBV29-1|few|TRBD1
CSVARRQGRYEQYF
>14|TRBJ1-2|TRBV11-2|NA|NA
CASSLQGQSYGYTF
>15|TRBJ2-1|TRBV7-3|NA|NA
CASSLLAVEYNEQFF
>14|TRBJ2-7|TRBV9|NA|TRBD2
CASSVAGGGYEQYF
>16|TRBJ2-7|TRBV4-1|NA|NA
CASSQTARGPFYEQYF
>14|TRBJ2-7|TRBV7-2|NA|NA
CASSRGRYNYEQYF
>12|TRBJ1-2|TRBV6-5|few|NA
CASGGQNYGYTF
>14|TRBJ1-1|TRBV5-1|NA|NA
CASSLVLRNTEAFF
>16|TRBJ2-7|TRBV11-2|once|NA
CASSLEWAGSSYEQYF